Reported below is one T cell receptor beta chain. This sample stems from a study of blood T cells in healthy people across ages. Per the germline V gene, CDR1 is MNHNS and CDR2 is SASEGT. CDR3 length: 14 amino acids. For the second PCR, which ran for about 6 to 12 cycles, a sample-barcoded 5' primer and a J-beta primer mix were used. A single record per CDR3 protein comes from TCRdb applying MiXCR to the 5' RACE reads. The table includes around 1,700,000 distinct CDR3 sequences, under 30% detected once. J is TRBJ2-1 and V is TRBV6-1; no clear D. The J call may be wrong; the DNA end is better matched by TRBJ2-7. Sequenced: blood. The receptor comes from a woman aged 25 to 39 in good health. The DNA of the CDR3 is TGTGCCAGCCTTTCCCAAAGCTCCTACAATGAGCAGTACTTC. Translation gives CASLSQSSYNEQYF.